This entry lists 8 T cell receptor beta chains sequenced from one sample in a study of blood T cells in healthy people across ages. A second about 7 to 11 cycle PCR used barcoded and J-beta primers. TCRdb processed the 5' RACE reads anew with MiXCR; each CDR3 protein has one entry. The data contain approximately 1.5 million distinct CDR3 sequences, roughly 43% of them singletons. The sequenced sample consisted of blood. The receptors stem from a woman in her late teens or twenties in good health.

This CDR3 is CSARVERSRTVAHVDTQYF. DNA of the CDR3: TGCAGTGCTAGAGTGGAGCGGTCTCGTACCGTAGCACATGTAGATACGCAGTATTTT. This chain links TRBV20-1 with TRBJ2-3; D is perhaps TRBD2 (5 bases). The V gene's germline CDR1 is DFQATT and CDR2 SNEGSKA (reference sequence). The V and J ends lost 1 base and 5 bases respectively, with 28 bases between them. The CDR3 covers 19 residues.

This clonotype showed up many times. The rearrangement links TRBV12-3 or TRBV12-4 to TRBJ1-1; D is uncertain. The CDR3 has 14 residues. Trimming took 5 bases from V and 2 from J, leaving 12 bases between them. CDR3 bases: TGTGCCAGCAGTCCGACGGTCCGTAACACTGAAGCTTTCTTT. As protein: CASSPTVRNTEAFF.

The genes are TRBV29-1 and TRBJ2-1, with 12 bases identical to TRBD2. The J call may not be correct, given that the DNA end is closer to TRBJ2-7. This CDR3 spans 14 amino acids. Germline V gene data show CDR1 as SQVTM and CDR2 as ANQGSEA. The CDR3 sequence: CSATLAGGYNEQYF. CDR3 coding DNA: TGCAGTGCAACCCTAGCGGGAGGGTACAATGAGCAGTACTTC.

This chain joins TRBV10-3 and TRBJ2-5; TRBD1 is a possible D gene (6 bases). Germline lookup yields CDR1 ENHRY and CDR2 SYGVKD. Trimming shortened V by 6 bases and J by 1 base, and 12 bases separated the two germline ends. The CDR3 totals 14 residues. CDR3 in amino acids: CAISPGHPQETQYF. In nucleotides, the CDR3 is TGTGCCATCAGCCCGGGACACCCCCAAGAGACCCAGTACTTC.

Only a few counts were recorded for this clonotype. The rearrangement uses TRBV12-3 or TRBV12-4 and TRBJ1-6, with TRBD1 matching over 7 bases. The CDR3 consists of 14 residues. The ends lost 3 bases at V and 5 bases at J; junction bases unmatched: 1. This CDR3 reads CASSFGQDNSPLHF. CDR3 nucleotides: TGTGCCAGCAGTTTTGGACAGGATAATTCACCCCTCCACTTT.

The rearrangement links TRBV10-3 to TRBJ2-5; TRBD2 aligns across 7 bases. Near its end, the DNA agrees better with TRBJ2-1, so the J call may be wrong. Looked up from germline, CDR1 is ENHRY and CDR2 is SYGVKD. The CDR3 is made up of 14 amino acids. In DNA, the CDR3 is TGTGCCATCAGTCCCTCTAGCGGCCAAGAGACCCAGTTCTTC. As protein: CAISPSSGQETQFF.

A word on this clonotype: A read error is possible here, since a much larger clone lies one base away. V is TRBV7-9 and J is TRBJ1-2, with D possibly matching TRBD1 (6 bases). The CDR3 has 14 amino acids. Germline CDR1 is SEHNR and CDR2 is FQNEAQ (reference sequence). The CDR3 nucleotides read TGTGCCGGCAGCTTAGTAGGGGGAGACTATGGCTACACCTTC. Translating gives CAGSLVGGDYGYTF.

For the CDR3, the DNA is TGTGCCAGCAGCTTAACAGGGGGTGTTGGGGAGCAGTTCTTC. Its protein product is CASSLTGGVGEQFF. V is TRBV7-2 and J is TRBJ2-1; 8 positions match TRBD1. Germline lookup yields CDR1 SGHTA and CDR2 FQGNSA. The CDR3 is 14 residues long. J gave up 10 bases and V 2 bases, and 7 bases lay outside the gene matches.